The present T cell receptor (beta chain) was sequenced within a study of early T cells in non-severe SARS-CoV-2 infection. Whole-study findings and limits: Matching results from VDJdb favored anti-spike CD8 responses, leaving private and CD4 specificities undetected.

The CDR3 is made up of 15 amino acids. Germline values: CDR1 SGDLS, CDR2 YYNGEE. Trimming removed 2 bases from V and 0 bases from J; junction bases left unmatched: 2. On this clonotype itself: Antigen unknown.

TCRdb independently ran MiXCR on the 5' RACE reads; one entry per CDR3 protein. Here the sample spans roughly 83,000 distinct CDR3 sequences, 8% to 13% being singletons. This sequence joins TRBV9 and TRBJ2-3; 8 bases match TRBD2. The receptor comes from an adult who was a healthcare worker with PCR-confirmed SARS-CoV-2 infection or an uninfected control (not recorded which). The sequencing used whole blood, collected at baseline. The CDR3 nucleotides read TGTGCCAGCAGCGTTAGCGGGACGAGCACAGATACGCAGTATTTT. It yields the protein CASSVSGTSTDTQYF.